This T cell receptor beta chain derives from a study of cytomegalovirus exposure and HLA in healthy donors. Study results and limitations: It has been reported that TCR beta sequences accurately predicted the HLA-A and HLA-B alleles of most subjects.

The PCR made use of 60 Vbeta and 13 Jbeta primers. Only in-frame clones appear in the TCRdb table, and some are missing; sequencing was by immunoSEQ multiplex PCR. This repertoire shows hundreds of thousands of clones, about 80% found once; its top ten account for 0.58%. Comments on this clone: Antigen: not known.

After removal of 0 bases from V and 9 bases from J, the junction contained 10 bases not matched to a gene. CDR1 is LGHNA, CDR2 YSLEER, per germline. The CDR3 is made up of 15 amino acids. The chain links TRBV4-3 to TRBJ1-2; 7 positions match TRBD1. Source material: PBMCs. The receptor comes from a woman aged 35 to 49 in good health and CMV-seronegative. The CDR3 sequence is CASSQDRGSTGRYTF. In DNA, the CDR3 is TGCGCCAGCAGCCAAGATAGGGGATCGACAGGGCGCTACACCTTC.